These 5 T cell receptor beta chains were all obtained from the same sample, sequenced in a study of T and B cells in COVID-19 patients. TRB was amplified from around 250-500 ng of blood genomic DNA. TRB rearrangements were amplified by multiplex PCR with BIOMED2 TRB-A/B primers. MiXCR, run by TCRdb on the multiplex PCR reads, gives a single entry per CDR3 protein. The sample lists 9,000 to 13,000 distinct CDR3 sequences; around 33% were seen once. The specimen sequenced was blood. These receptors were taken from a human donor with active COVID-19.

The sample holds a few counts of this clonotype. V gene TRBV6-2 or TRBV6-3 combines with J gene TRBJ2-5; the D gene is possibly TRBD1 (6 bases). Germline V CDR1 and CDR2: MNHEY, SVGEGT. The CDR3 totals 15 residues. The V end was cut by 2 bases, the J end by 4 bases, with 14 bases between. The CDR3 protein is CASSYQQGVSETQYF. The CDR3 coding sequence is TGTGCCAGCAGTTACCAACAGGGAGTCTCAGAGACCCAGTACTTC.

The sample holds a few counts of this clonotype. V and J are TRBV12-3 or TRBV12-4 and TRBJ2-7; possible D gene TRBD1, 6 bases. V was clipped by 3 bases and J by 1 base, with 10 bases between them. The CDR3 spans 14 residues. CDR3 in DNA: TGTGCCAGCAGTTTTGGGGACAAGTCCTACGAGCAGTACTTC. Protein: CASSFGDKSYEQYF.

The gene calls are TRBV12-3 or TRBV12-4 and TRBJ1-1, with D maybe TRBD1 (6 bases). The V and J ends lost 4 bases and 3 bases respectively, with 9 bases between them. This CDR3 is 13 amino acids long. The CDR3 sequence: CASSYSGDTEAFF. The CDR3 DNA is TGTGCCAGCAGTTATTCAGGGGACACTGAAGCTTTCTTT.

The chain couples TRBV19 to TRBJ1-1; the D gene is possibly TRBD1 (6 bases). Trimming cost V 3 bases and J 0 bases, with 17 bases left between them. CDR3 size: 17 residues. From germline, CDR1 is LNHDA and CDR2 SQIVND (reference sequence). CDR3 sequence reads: CASSIAPNRALNTEAFF. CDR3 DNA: TGTGCCAGTAGTATTGCCCCCAACAGGGCTCTGAACACTGAAGCTTTCTTT.

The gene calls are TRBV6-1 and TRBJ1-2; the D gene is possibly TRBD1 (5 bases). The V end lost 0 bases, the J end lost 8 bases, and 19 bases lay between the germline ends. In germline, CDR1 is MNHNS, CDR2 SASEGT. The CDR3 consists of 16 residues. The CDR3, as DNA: TGTGCCAGCAGTGAAGCGCTTTTCTCGGGGGACTGGGGCTACACCTTC. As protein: CASSEALFSGDWGYTF.